What follows are 10 T cell receptor beta chains derived from one specimen sequenced in a study of cytomegalovirus exposure and HLA in healthy donors. 60 Vbeta and 13 Jbeta primers were used in PCR. The assay was immunoSEQ multiplex PCR, and TCRdb's table has in-frame clones only and misses some. Of fewer than 200,000 clones listed, over 60% were seen once; the top ten hold 2.8%. Sequenced sample: PBMCs. The source is a woman aged 25 to 39 in good health and CMV-seronegative.

The chain recombines TRBV11-2 with TRBJ2-5; 9 nucleotides match TRBD2. The DNA end is a closer match to TRBJ2-7, so the J assignment may be wrong. This CDR3 region has 15 residues. Germline V gene sequence: CDR1 SGHAT, CDR2 FQNNGV. CDR3 sequence (DNA): TGTGCCAGCAGCTTAATGCTAGCGGGAACCTACGAGCAGTACTTC. As protein: CASSLMLAGTYEQYF.

This clone was counted once. V and J are TRBV7-3 and TRBJ2-1, with a weak D call TRBD2 (6 bases). The germline V and J ends were trimmed by 1 base and 7 bases, with 17 bases remaining between them. Germline CDR1 reads SGHTA; CDR2 reads FQGTGA. CDR3 length equals 16 residues. CDR3 DNA sequence: TGTGCCAGCAGCTTAAATCCGGGGGTGAGGAGGAATGAGCAGTTCTTC. Translated, it gives CASSLNPGVRRNEQFF.

The chain couples TRBV9 to TRBJ1-1; unclear D gene. Per the germline V gene, CDR1 is SGDLS and CDR2 is YYNGEE. Trimming took off 4 bases at V and 4 bases at J, with 14 bases between the two ends. The CDR3 totals 14 residues. The CDR3 spells CASSPGPEGTEAFF. The CDR3 nucleotides read TGTGCCAGCAGCCCCGGACCCGAGGGCACTGAAGCTTTCTTT.

J is TRBJ1-5 and V is TRBV7-9; 8 bases are a match to TRBD1. There are 14 residues in the CDR3. Germline trimming cut 5 bases from V and 7 bases from J; bases unmatched to any gene: 7. Germline V CDR1 and CDR2: SEHNR, FQNEAQ (reference sequence). CDR3 region: CASSDGQGGQPQHF. CDR3 DNA: TGTGCCAGCAGCGACGGACAGGGTGGGCAGCCCCAGCATTTT.

The rearrangement joins TRBV5-1 to TRBJ2-7; 9 nucleotides agree with TRBD1. Germline CDR1 and CDR2: SGHRS and YFSETQ. The CDR3 has 14 amino acids. V gave up 1 base and J gave up 6 bases; unmatched junction bases: 5. CDR3 in DNA: TGCGCCAGCAGCTTGCCGGGACAGGGCCTCGAGCAGTACTTC. It is translated as CASSLPGQGLEQYF.

The chain combines TRBV28 with TRBJ1-4; D is perhaps TRBD1 (6 bases). The CDR3 spans 15 residues. V dropped 7 bases and J dropped 5 bases, with 17 bases sitting between them. The germline gives CDR1 MDHEN, CDR2 SYDVKM. This CDR3 reads CASNPTGFQNEKLFF. CDR3 nucleotides: TGTGCCAGCAATCCAACAGGGTTTCAGAATGAAAAACTGTTTTTT.

This clone appeared once. The rearrangement links TRBV6-1 to TRBJ2-7, with D perhaps matching TRBD2 (6 bases). Trimming removed 2 bases from V and 4 bases from J, with 12 bases in between. Per germline, CDR1 MNHNS and CDR2 SASEGT. The CDR3 has 14 residues. This chain's CDR3 is CASSESPGGYEQYF. The CDR3 coding sequence is TGTGCCAGCAGTGAATCGCCTGGAGGGTACGAGCAGTACTTC.

The rearrangement links TRBV7-3 to TRBJ1-2, with TRBD1 matching over 9 bases. The CDR3 length is 15 residues. The germline V gene encodes CDR1 SGHTA and CDR2 FQGTGA. J was trimmed by 8 bases and V by 4 bases; bases with no gene match: 11. CDR3 sequence (DNA): TGTGCCAGCAGCTCCAGGGACAGGGAAGGTTTGGGCTACACCTTC. Amino acid sequence: CASSSRDREGLGYTF.

The V gene is TRBV7-9, the J gene TRBJ2-5; a possible D gene is TRBD1 (5 bases). The CDR3 spans 13 residues. The V gene lost 4 bases and the J gene lost 4 bases, with 10 bases spanning the gap. Looked up from germline, CDR1 is SEHNR and CDR2 is FQNEAQ (reference sequence). For the CDR3, the DNA is TGTGCCAGCAGCTCACCCCAGGGAGAGACCCAGTACTTC. Encoded protein: CASSSPQGETQYF.

The V and J genes are TRBV4-3 and TRBJ1-2; 7 nucleotides line up with TRBD1. With V trimmed by 9 bases and J by 2 bases, 6 bases remained unmatched. Germline V gene data show CDR1 as LGHNA and CDR2 as YSLEER. This CDR3 region has 13 residues. This chain's CDR3 is CARATGINYGYTF. The CDR3, as DNA: TGCGCCAGGGCGACAGGGATCAACTATGGCTACACCTTC.